Shown below are 15 T cell receptor beta chains from a single sample sequenced in a study of shared clonotypes between healthy human individuals. The assay was immunoSEQ multiplex PCR, and TCRdb's table has in-frame clones only and misses some. The sample yields about 1.1 million clones, approximately 80% seen once. Sequences were obtained from memory CD4+ T cells from PBMCs. Sample subset: CD45RA-negative fraction. Receptor source: a man aged 18 to 30 in good health. Some clones in this sample may be carry-over from other donors' samples.

The V call is TRBV25-1, the J call TRBJ2-3; D uncertain. CDR1 MGHDK and CDR2 SYGVNS come from the germline V gene. V lost 2 bases to trimming and J lost 4 bases, with 7 bases between them. This CDR3 spans 13 amino acids. Here the CDR3 reads CASSEPPADTQYF. As DNA, the CDR3 is TGTGCCAGCAGTGAACCCCCGGCAGATACGCAGTATTTT. The complete variable domain, with remaining parts taken from reference TRBV25-1 and TRBJ2-3, reads EADIYQTPRYLVIGTGKKITLECSQTMGHDKMYWYQQDPGMELHLIHYSYGVNSTEKGDLSSESTVSRIRTEHFPLTLESARPSHTSQYLCASSEPPADTQYFGPGTRLTVL.

A word on this clone: The identical CDR3 is also encoded by other nucleotide sequences in the sample. The J gene is TRBJ1-1, the V gene TRBV5-1, with TRBD1 identical over 8 bases. With 0 bases clipped from V and 4 bases from J, the junction kept 2 bases outside the gene matches. The length of the CDR3 is 14 residues. Germline CDR1 reads SGHRS; CDR2 reads YFSETQ. Written as DNA, the CDR3 is TGCGCCAGCAGCTTGGGTGACAGGGGCACTGAAGCTTTCTTT. Translating gives CASSLGDRGTEAFF.

CDR3 loop: CASSREWYNEQFF. The CDR3 DNA follows: TGTGCCAGCTCCCGGGAGTGGTACAATGAGCAGTTCTTC. This rearrangement joins TRBV18 to TRBJ2-1, with D possibly matching TRBD2 (6 bases). Germline assignment: CDR1 KGHSH and CDR2 LQKENI. The CDR3 is 13 amino acids. Trimming stripped 6 bases from V and 4 bases from J, with 10 bases between.

The chain is built from TRBV4-2 and TRBJ1-3, with unresolved D. Deletions cut 1 base from V and 2 bases from J, with 9 bases between. The germline V gene has CDR1 LGHNA and CDR2 YNFKEQ. The CDR3 totals 15 residues. Written as DNA, the CDR3 is TGTGCCAGCAGCCAAGGTTATGGGGCTGGAAACACCATATATTTT. Protein product: CASSQGYGAGNTIYF.

The chain couples TRBV7-7 to TRBJ2-5, with D possibly being TRBD2 (5 bases). V lost 4 bases to trimming and J lost 5 bases, with 11 bases between them. The CDR3 is 13 residues long. The germline V gene has CDR1 SSHAT and CDR2 FNYEAQ (reference sequence). CDR3 region: CASSSGPGETQYF. CDR3 in DNA: TGTGCCAGCAGCTCCGGACCGGGGGAGACCCAGTACTTC.

The V and J genes are TRBV5-1 and TRBJ2-3; D gene ambiguous. The CDR3 contains 12 residues. CDR1 and CDR2 (germline): SGHRS, YFSETQ. Between the trimmed V and J ends, which lost 0 bases and 9 bases, there was a span of 8 bases. The CDR3, as DNA: TGCGCCAGCAGCTTGGCCCAGCGCACGCAGTATTTT. Its translation: CASSLAQRTQYF. Using reference TRBV5-1 and TRBJ2-3 for the parts outside the CDR3, the full variable domain is KAGVTQTPRYLIKTRGQQVTLSCSPISGHRSVSWYQQTPGQGLQFLFEYFSETQRNKGNFPGRFSGRQFSNSRSEMNVSTLELGDSALYLCASSLAQRTQYFGPGTRLTVL.

The V gene is TRBV14, the J gene TRBJ2-3; weak D call: TRBD2 (6 bases). The V gene's germline CDR1 is SGHDN and CDR2 FVKESK. The CDR3 runs 15 residues. V lost 1 base and J 6 bases, leaving 14 bases between the germline ends. CDR3 coding DNA: TGTGCCAGCAGCCAAGTCGGAGGGGCCGGCGATACGCAGTATTTT. Its protein product is CASSQVGGAGDTQYF.

The chain has TRBV28 and TRBJ2-5; a possible D gene is TRBD2 (6 bases). CDR1 and CDR2 (germline): MDHEN, SYDVKM. The length of the CDR3 is 15 residues. V lost 7 bases and J 5 bases, leaving 20 bases between the germline ends. CDR3 amino acids: CASMIGGARVETQYF. CDR3 bases: TGTGCCAGCATGATAGGAGGGGCGCGGGTGGAGACCCAGTACTTC.

The chain employs TRBV5-4 and TRBJ2-7; 10 nucleotides match TRBD2. The CDR3 contains 14 residues. V trimming: 4 bases; J trimming: 3 bases; junction bases outside the gene matches: 4. Per germline, CDR1 SGHNT and CDR2 YYREEE (reference sequence). For the CDR3, the DNA is TGTGCCAGCAGCGCCAGCGGGAGGGGCTACGAGCAGTACTTC. It yields the protein CASSASGRGYEQYF.

As concerns this clone: This same CDR3 is encoded by further DNA sequences in the sample. The rearrangement joins TRBV7-9 to TRBJ2-5; 7 positions match TRBD1. The CDR3 is 14 residues long. Trimming cost V 1 base and J 1 base; bases outside gene matches: 0. The V gene's germline CDR1 is SEHNR and CDR2 FQNEAQ (reference sequence). The CDR3 here is CASSLDRGQETQYF. The CDR3 DNA reads TGTGCCAGCAGCTTAGACAGGGGCCAAGAGACCCAGTACTTC.

In its sample, this clone was seen once. V and J are TRBV10-3 and TRBJ2-3; the D gene is possibly TRBD1 (6 bases). The germline V gene has CDR1 ENHRY and CDR2 SYGVKD. Trimming pared 2 bases from V and 4 bases from J, leaving 7 bases between. The CDR3 totals 13 residues. In DNA form, the CDR3 reads TGTGCCATCAGTGAGGCAGGGGCAGATACGCAGTATTTT. Encoded protein: CAISEAGADTQYF.

This chain connects TRBV4-1 to TRBJ2-2, with TRBD2 matching 8 bases. V dropped 0 bases and J dropped 4; count of bases not matched to a gene: 7. CDR3 length: 17 amino acids. Germline V CDR1 and CDR2: MGHRA, YSYEKL. CDR3 region: CASSQDRFGRGTGELFF. As DNA, the CDR3 is TGCGCCAGCAGCCAAGATCGGTTCGGGAGGGGCACCGGGGAGCTGTTTTTT.

In this sample, this clone turned up a few times. This chain joins TRBV15 and TRBJ2-7; D gene unclear. Germline V gene data show CDR1 as LNHNV and CDR2 as YYDKDF (reference sequence). The CDR3 extends over 14 amino acids. The V end lost 6 bases, the J end lost 1 base, and 13 bases lay between the germline ends. CDR3 in amino acids: CATSSQAESYEQYF. The CDR3 DNA is TGTGCCACCAGTTCCCAGGCGGAGTCCTACGAGCAGTACTTC.

The J gene is TRBJ1-6, the V gene TRBV28, with TRBD1 as a possible D gene (5 bases). V shed 3 bases and J shed 7 bases, with 13 bases lying between them. The length of the CDR3 is 15 residues. CDR1 is MDHEN and CDR2 is SYDVKM in the germline V gene. CDR3 region: CASSFAGISNSPLHF. The CDR3 nucleotides read TGTGCCAGCAGTTTTGCAGGGATCTCCAATTCACCCCTCCACTTT.

The count of this clone is one. V and J are TRBV28 and TRBJ1-2; 7 bases line up with TRBD1. The germline CDR1 and CDR2 sequences are MDHEN and SYDVKM. V was pared by 10 bases and J by 8 bases, with 10 bases of the junction left unmatched. The CDR3 spans 12 residues. The CDR3 bases are TGTGCCATCTCTGTAGGGGGCCGGGGCTACACCTTC. Translating it yields CAISVGGRGYTF.